This T cell receptor (beta chain) was sequenced in a study of lymphopenia after photon versus proton radiotherapy. The study, taken as a whole, reports: Authors raise, but do not show, better survival with proton therapy.

Concerning this clone: Its specificity is not known.

The junction had 5 bases not matched to a gene; V was cut back by 5 bases and J by 2 bases. CDR3 size: 14 residues. Germline V gives CDR1 LNHDA, CDR2 SQIVND (reference sequence). This table comes from immunoSEQ multiplex PCR, and its TCRdb copy is limited to in-frame clones, with some not included. Of 150,000 to 200,000 clones in the sample, around nine tenths were seen once. The rearrangement links TRBV19 to TRBJ2-5, with 7 bases that match TRBD2. This receptor was identified in a man in his fifties or sixties with gastric cancer. Material: peripheral blood, obtained from a patient treated with photon-based radiotherapy. The CDR3 loop reads CASSPRGDQETQYF. Written as DNA, the CDR3 is TGTGCCAGTAGTCCTCGGGGGGATCAAGAGACCCAGTACTTC.